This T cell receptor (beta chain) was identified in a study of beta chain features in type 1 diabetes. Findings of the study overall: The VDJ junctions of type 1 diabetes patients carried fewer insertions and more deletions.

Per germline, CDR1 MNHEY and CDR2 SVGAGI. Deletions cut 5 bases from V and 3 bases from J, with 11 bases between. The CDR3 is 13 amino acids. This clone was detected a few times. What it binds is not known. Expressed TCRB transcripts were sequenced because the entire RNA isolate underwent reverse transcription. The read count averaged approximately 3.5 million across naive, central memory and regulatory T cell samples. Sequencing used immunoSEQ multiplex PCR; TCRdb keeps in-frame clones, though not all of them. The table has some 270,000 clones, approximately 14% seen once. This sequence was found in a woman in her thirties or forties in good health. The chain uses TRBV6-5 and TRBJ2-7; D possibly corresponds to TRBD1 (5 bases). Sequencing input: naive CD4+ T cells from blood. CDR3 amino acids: CASSRTNLYEQYF. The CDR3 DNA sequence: TGTGCCAGCAGTCGGACAAATCTCTACGAGCAGTACTTC.